Listed here are 21 T cell receptor beta chains from one sample, sequenced in a study of beta chain features in type 1 diabetes. No antigens are known for them. Study-wide findings and caveats: Type 1 diabetes patients showed a moderate but significant shortening of TCRB CDR3s in all four CD4+ subsets.

What was sequenced were expressed TCRB transcripts, since all of the isolated RNA had been reverse transcribed. Profiling relied on immunoSEQ multiplex PCR, and the TCRdb table lists in-frame clones only, not all of them. This sample yields around 690,000 clones, of which roughly 12% are seen a single time; around 0.12% belongs to the top ten. The sample comprised naive CD4+ T cells from blood. Receptor source: a man aged 25-45 years with type 1 diabetes.

The chain's CDR3 is CASRGQSGYTF. The CDR3 nucleotides are TGTGCCAGCAGGGGACAGTCTGGCTACACCTTC. This chain links TRBV2 with TRBJ1-2; 7 bases are shared with TRBD1. Germline CDR1 is SNHLY and CDR2 is FYNNEI. V was pared by 6 bases and J by 7 bases, with 2 bases of the junction left unmatched. The CDR3 loop spans 11 amino acids.

The CDR3 protein is CASSPQPSTEAFF. The CDR3 coding sequence is TGTGCCAGCAGCCCCCAGCCGAGCACTGAAGCTTTCTTT. The genes are TRBV9 and TRBJ1-1, with unresolved D. The CDR3 covers 13 residues. V lost 4 bases and J lost 4, with 11 bases in between. CDR1 and CDR2 (germline): SGDLS, YYNGEE. The full variable domain, with the rest looked up from reference TRBV9 and TRBJ1-1, is DSGVTQTPKHLITATGQRVTLRCSPRSGDLSVYWYQQSLDQGLQFLIQYYNGEERAKGNILERFSAQQFPDLHSELNLSSLELGDSALYFCASSPQPSTEAFFGQGTRLTVV.

There are a few counts of this clone. The chain carries TRBV7-2 and TRBJ2-5; weak D call: TRBD2 (6 bases). The CDR3 consists of 15 residues. With 3 bases removed from V and 4 bases from J, the gap between germline ends came to 15 bases. The germline CDR1 and CDR2 sequences are SGHTA and FQGNSA. The CDR3 spells CASSFRVAVGETQYF. The CDR3 DNA follows: TGTGCCAGCAGCTTCAGAGTAGCGGTAGGAGAGACCCAGTACTTC.

J is TRBJ2-3 and V is TRBV29-1, with 9 bases matching TRBD2. V was pared by 4 bases and J by 3 bases, with 8 bases of the junction left unmatched. The germline CDR1 and CDR2 sequences are SQVTM and ANQGSEA. This CDR3 is 15 amino acids long. Here the CDR3 DNA reads TGCAGCGTTGGTAAAGCGGGGGGACAAACAGATACGCAGTATTTT. Protein: CSVGKAGGQTDTQYF.

V and J are TRBV9 and TRBJ2-7; D is possibly TRBD1 (5 bases). Germline V gene lookup returns CDR1 SGDLS and CDR2 YYNGEE. V shed 0 bases and J shed 0 bases, with 10 bases lying between them. The CDR3 spans 15 residues. CDR3 residues: CASSVEAGNSYEQYF. The DNA for the CDR3 is TGTGCCAGCAGCGTAGAAGCAGGGAACTCCTACGAGCAGTACTTC.

The chain has TRBV29-1 and TRBJ2-5; 9 bases align to TRBD2. The CDR3 extends over 12 amino acids. Losses at the gene ends were 7 bases for V and 5 bases for J; bases not matched to a gene: 5. Germline values: CDR1 SQVTM, CDR2 ANQGSEA. The CDR3 loop reads CSAPSGGETQYF. CDR3 in DNA: TGCAGCGCCCCGAGCGGGGGGGAGACCCAGTACTTC.

This clone was seen only a few times. V gene TRBV13 combines with J gene TRBJ2-5; no firm D call. CDR1 is PRHDT and CDR2 is FYEKMQ in the germline V gene (reference sequence). Trimming pared 4 bases from V and 2 bases from J, leaving 11 bases between. The CDR3 is 14 residues long. The CDR3 sequence is CASSSRLFQETQYF. In DNA form, the CDR3 reads TGTGCCAGCAGCTCAAGGCTATTTCAAGAGACCCAGTACTTC.

The genes are TRBV5-1 and TRBJ2-2; 7 bases align to TRBD2. CDR3 length equals 17 residues. V lost 0 bases and J lost 2; bases outside the gene matches: 7. Looked up from germline, CDR1 is SGHRS and CDR2 is YFSETQ. DNA for the CDR3: TGCGCCAGCAGCTTGGCCGGAAGCGGGGTAAACACCGGGGAGCTGTTTTTT. Residues: CASSLAGSGVNTGELFF.

The chain combines TRBV4-3 with TRBJ1-2; a possible D gene is TRBD1 (6 bases). V lost 0 bases, J lost 8 bases, and 10 bases lay in between. The germline gives CDR1 LGHNA, CDR2 YSLEER. This CDR3 has 13 residues. The CDR3 DNA follows: TGCGCCAGCAGCCAAGATACAGGGTCAGGCTACACCTTC. Translation: CASSQDTGSGYTF.

This clone came up many times. The junction and the germline gene differ at one end; a read error may be behind it. The chain joins TRBV5-1 to TRBJ1-1; D not resolved. Germline lookup yields CDR1 SGHRS and CDR2 YFSETQ. This CDR3 has 13 amino acids. CDR3 loop: CASSADQTQAVSF. As DNA, the CDR3 is TGCGCCAGCAGCGCGGACCAAACTCAAGCTGTCAGTTTT.

The chain has TRBV5-1 and TRBJ2-1, with D possibly matching TRBD2 (5 bases). Deletions cut 3 bases from V and 7 bases from J, with 11 bases between. The CDR3 has 13 residues. Germline-derived CDR1 and CDR2 are SGHRS and YFSETQ. The CDR3 loop reads CASSSGSGNEQFF. DNA of the CDR3: TGCGCCAGCAGCTCTGGTTCGGGGAATGAGCAGTTCTTC.

This clone has just a few counts. The genes are TRBV11-2 and TRBJ1-5; D is perhaps TRBD1 (5 bases). Trimming removed 0 bases at V and 5 bases at J, with 17 bases between. The CDR3 extends over 17 amino acids. In germline, CDR1 is SGHAT, CDR2 FQNNGV. The CDR3: CASSLDLGIGRDQPQHF. The CDR3 nucleotides read TGTGCCAGCAGCTTAGATCTGGGGATAGGCAGGGATCAGCCCCAGCATTTT. Full variable domain (missing parts from reference TRBV11-2 and TRBJ1-5): EAGVAQSPRYKIIEKRQSVAFWCNPISGHATLYWYQQILGQGPKLLIQFQNNGVVDDSQLPKDRFSAERLKGVDSTLKIQPAKLEDSAVYLCASSLDLGIGRDQPQHFGDGTRLSIL.

This clone was recorded a few times. The rearrangement joins TRBV29-1 to TRBJ1-2; a weak D match, TRBD1 (5 bases). Trimming pared 3 bases from V and 1 base from J, leaving 6 bases between. The CDR3 covers 12 residues. Germline V gene lookup returns CDR1 SQVTM and CDR2 ANQGSEA. The CDR3 DNA is TGCAGCGTTGACCAGGGTAACTATGGCTACACCTTC. It encodes CSVDQGNYGYTF.

This clone occurred a few times. V usage is TRBV7-9 and J usage is TRBJ1-4; 7 bases match TRBD1. With V trimmed by 5 bases and J by 0 bases, 9 bases remained unmatched. The CDR3 contains 17 residues. Germline values: CDR1 SEHNR, CDR2 FQNEAQ (reference sequence). The CDR3 reads CASSRPGTDATNEKLFF. The CDR3 nucleotides are TGTGCCAGCAGCCGACCCGGGACAGATGCAACTAATGAAAAACTGTTTTTT.

This clone appeared a few times. Other DNA sequences in this specimen translate into the identical CDR3. The chain carries TRBV29-1 and TRBJ1-1, with 8 nucleotides matching TRBD1. CDR1 is SQVTM and CDR2 is ANQGSEA in the germline V gene. After removal of 5 bases from V and 1 base from J, the junction contained 3 bases not matched to a gene. This CDR3 spans 13 amino acids. This chain's CDR3 is CSVTGQGNTEAFF. CDR3 DNA: TGCAGCGTTACCGGACAGGGGAACACTGAAGCTTTCTTT.

This clone appeared a few times. The chain couples TRBV6-6 to TRBJ1-2; D remains ambiguous. Germline loops: CDR1 MNHNY, CDR2 SVGAGI (reference sequence). V gave up 5 bases and J gave up 4 bases, with 2 bases separating them. CDR3 length: 10 amino acids. CDR3 residues: CASSLYGYTF. For the CDR3, the DNA is TGTGCCAGCAGTCTCTATGGCTACACCTTC.

V is TRBV5-1 and J is TRBJ1-3; TRBD1 agrees at 8 bases. Germline loops: CDR1 SGHRS, CDR2 YFSETQ. V was pared by 0 bases and J by 8 bases, with 10 bases of the junction left unmatched. The CDR3 runs to 16 residues. The DNA for the CDR3 is TGCGCCAGCAGCTTGGGACAGGGGTCCGAGAGAGACACCATATATTTT. Protein sequence: CASSLGQGSERDTIYF.

This clone turned up a few times. The gene calls are TRBV2 and TRBJ1-5, with TRBD1 matching 11 bases. Losses at the gene ends were 6 bases for V and 3 bases for J; bases not matched to a gene: 4. This CDR3 has 15 amino acids. The germline gives CDR1 SNHLY, CDR2 FYNNEI. Here the CDR3 DNA reads TGTGCCAGCAGGCGGACAGGGGGCTACAATCAGCCCCAGCATTTT. It yields the protein CASRRTGGYNQPQHF. Full variable domain (remainder filled in from reference TRBV2 and TRBJ1-5): EPEVTQTPSHQVTQMGQEVILRCVPISNHLYFYWYRQILGQKVEFLVSFYNNEISEKSEIFDDQFSVERPDGSNFTLKIRSTKLEDSAMYFCASRRTGGYNQPQHFGDGTRLSIL.

This clone occurred a few times. This chain links TRBV2 with TRBJ1-4; D might be TRBD1 (5 bases). Per the germline V gene, CDR1 is SNHLY and CDR2 is FYNNEI. V lost 6 bases and J 3 bases, leaving 14 bases between the germline ends. The CDR3 spans 15 residues. The CDR3 coding sequence is TGTGCCAGCAGGGGGGACTTAAAGTCTAATGAAAAACTGTTTTTT. The encoded protein is CASRGDLKSNEKLFF.

This clone has only a few counts. The genes are TRBV5-1 and TRBJ2-4; D is unclear. Deletions cut 0 bases from V and 3 bases from J, with 7 bases between. Per germline, CDR1 SGHRS and CDR2 YFSETQ. The CDR3 has 14 amino acids. The CDR3 sequence is CASSLVGNKNIQYF. CDR3 DNA: TGCGCCAGCAGCTTGGTCGGAAACAAAAACATTCAGTACTTC.

On this clone itself: Sequence at one end of the junction differs from germline and may be a read error. This chain joins TRBV2 and TRBJ1-5, with TRBD1 identical over 7 bases. Germline V lookup: CDR1 SNHLY, CDR2 FYNNEI. This CDR3 is built from 14 residues. The CDR3 DNA follows: TGTGCCAGCAGCCTTAGGGACAGCAGTCAGCCCCAGCATTTT. Its protein product is CASSLRDSSQPQHF.